This T cell receptor beta chain came from a study of blood T cell repertoires in COVID-19. Trimming removed 2 bases from V and 7 bases from J; junction bases left unmatched: 6. CDR1 is LNHNV and CDR2 is YYDKDF in the germline V gene (reference sequence). This CDR3 comprises 15 residues. Profiled with immunoSEQ multiplex PCR; TCRdb holds only in-frame clones, not every one. Of about 390,000 clones in the sample, 70% to 90% are singletons; the top ten hold about 2.3%. This sequence was found in a woman aged 55-75 years with COVID-19, enrolled during active disease. Sequenced input: peripheral blood. The chain employs TRBV15 and TRBJ2-1; 9 bases align to TRBD1. The CDR3 nucleotides read TGTGCCACCAGCAGACCGGGACAGGGACAAAATGAGCAGTTCTTC. Amino acids: CATSRPGQGQNEQFF. Full variable domain (outside the CDR3, taken from reference TRBV15 and TRBJ2-1): DAMVIQNPRYQVTQFGKPVTLSCSQTLNHNVMYWYQQKSSQAPKLLFHYYDKDFNNEADTPDNFQSRRPNTSFCFLDIRSPGLGDTAMYLCATSRPGQGQNEQFFGPGTRLTVL.